This TCR beta chain was captured by sequencing in a study of CD8 T cells in Susac syndrome. RNA in amounts of 0.5 to 1 ug was reverse transcribed with random hexamers. TCRdb ran MiXCR on the immunoSEQ multiplex PCR reads and lists one entry per CDR3 protein. Among some 99,000 distinct CDR3 sequences listed, approximately 96% were seen once. The V segment lost 4 bases and the J segment 2 bases; nucleotides outside the gene matches: 4. Germline V gives CDR1 MDHEN, CDR2 SYDVKM. The CDR3 length is 14 residues. This receptor was identified in a human donor in good health. The chain uses TRBV28 and TRBJ2-7; 8 nucleotides agree with TRBD2. Input material: CD4+ T cells from PBMCs. CDR3 DNA: TGTGCCAGCAGTTCAGGACTAGCAACCTACGAGCAGTACTTC. Amino acid sequence: CASSSGLATYEQYF.